This is a list of T cell receptor beta chains from one sample in a study of T cell responses to AZD1222 COVID-19 vaccine. Sequencing used immunoSEQ multiplex PCR; TCRdb keeps in-frame clones, though not all of them. The sample lists some 170,000 clones, around nine tenths occurring once. The sample consisted of peripheral blood, taken on day 0 of AZD1222 vaccination. These receptors originate from an adult in good health. The CDR3 runs from the conserved cysteine through the conserved F or W. The order of the fields is J gene, CDR3 length, V gene, clone size, D gene, CDR3 DNA, CDR3 protein. D genes are given only for firm matches. Rows give clone size only sometimes, using once, few, many, or a class for an expanded clone.

TRBJ1-4,15,TRBV10-2,NA,NA,TGCGCCAGCAGTGACCAGCCAGCAACTAATGAAAAACTGTTTTTT,CASSDQPATNEKLFF
TRBJ2-1,15,TRBV6-5,NA,TRBD2,TGTGCCAGCAGTCAGAGCGGGAGCCCATACAATGAGCAGTTCTTC,CASSQSGSPYNEQFF
TRBJ1-5,13,TRBV24-1,NA,NA,TGTGCCACCAGTGATTTTGTAAATCAGCCCCAGCATTTT,CATSDFVNQPQHF
TRBJ2-4,14,TRBV9,NA,NA,TGTGCCAGCAGCCCCCCGGTCCCAGGGAACATTCAGTACTTC,CASSPPVPGNIQYF
TRBJ1-3,17,TRBV7-6,NA,TRBD1,TGTGCCAGCAGCTTAGAAAGGCAGGGGGCGCGGGGAAACACCATATATTTT,CASSLERQGARGNTIYF
TRBJ1-2,13,TRBV19,NA,TRBD1,TGTGCCAGTAGTAGGGACAGCAACTATGGCTACACCTTC,CASSRDSNYGYTF
TRBJ1-1,15,TRBV12-5,once,NA,TGTGCTAGTGGTTTGAGGACGACAGGCCCCACTGAAGCTTTCTTT,CASGLRTTGPTEAFF
TRBJ2-5,15,TRBV12-5,NA,TRBD1,TGTGCTAGTGGTTCGGACAGGGACTGGGGGAAGACCCAGTACTTC,CASGSDRDWGKTQYF
TRBJ1-2,13,TRBV5-1,NA,NA,TGCGCCAGCAGCCCCGCGGACCTCGGGGGCTACACCTTC,CASSPADLGGYTF
TRBJ1-1,13,TRBV2,NA,NA,TGTGCCAGCAGTGCGGCAGAGAACACTGAAGCTTTCTTT,CASSAAENTEAFF
TRBJ1-4,13,TRBV25-1,NA,NA,TGTGCCAGCAGTGAATCAGACCTGCAAAAACTGTTTTTT,CASSESDLQKLFF
TRBJ2-3,14,TRBV30,NA,TRBD2,TGTGCCTGGAGTGTTAGCGGGATGTTAGATACGCAGTATTTT,CAWSVSGMLDTQYF
TRBJ2-3,14,TRBV5-4,NA,NA,TGTGCCAGCAGCTTCAGGGGAACCACAGATACGCAGTATTTT,CASSFRGTTDTQYF
TRBJ1-2,15,TRBV5-1,NA,NA,TGCGCCAGCAGCTTGGATCGTGTATACACCTATGGCTACACCTTC,CASSLDRVYTYGYTF
TRBJ1-5,16,TRBV20-1,NA,NA,TGCAGTGCTAGTTCAGGAGGCCTGTTCGGCAATCAGCCCCAGCATTTT,CSASSGGLFGNQPQHF
TRBJ2-1,10,TRBV2,few,NA,TGTGCCAGCATAGGAAATGAGCAGTTCTTC,CASIGNEQFF
TRBJ1-5,16,TRBV2,NA,TRBD1,TGTGCCAGCAGTGGCAGGGGGGGACAGGGAGAAAGAACCCAGCATTTT,CASSGRGGQGERTQHF
TRBJ1-5,15,TRBV2,NA,TRBD1,TGTGCCAGCAGCGGGGACAGGGTCGGCAATCAGCCCCAGCATTTT,CASSGDRVGNQPQHF
TRBJ1-2,14,TRBV3-1/TRBV3-2,NA,TRBD1,TGTGCCAGCAGCCAAGAGGACAGGGTCTATGGCTACACCTTC,CASSQEDRVYGYTF
TRBJ1-2,14,TRBV15,NA,NA,TGTGCCACCAGCAGAGGGCGGCTGAACTATGGCTACACCTTC,CATSRGRLNYGYTF
TRBJ1-1,12,TRBV6-5,NA,NA,TGTGCCAGCAGTTCGATAAACACTGAAGCTTTCTTT,CASSSINTEAFF
TRBJ2-2,16,TRBV24-1,NA,TRBD2,TGTGCCACCAGTGATTCCGGGACTAGCGGTAGGGGGGAGCTGTTTTTT,CATSDSGTSGRGELFF
TRBJ1-1,12,TRBV9,few,NA,TGTGCCAGCAGCGTAGCTACCTCTGAAGCTTTCTTT,CASSVATSEAFF
TRBJ2-4,14,TRBV29-1,NA,NA,TGCAGCGTTGCAGAAACACTAGCCAAAAACATTCAGTACTTC,CSVAETLAKNIQYF
TRBJ1-1,14,TRBV29-1,NA,NA,TGCAGCGTTGACGCGTCAGGGATGAACACTGAAGCTTTCTTT,CSVDASGMNTEAFF
TRBJ1-2,16,TRBV11-2,NA,NA,TGTGCCAGCAGCTCCCCCAAGGGCCCCAAAAACTATGGCTACACCTTC,CASSSPKGPKNYGYTF
TRBJ2-1,13,TRBV12-3/TRBV12-4,NA,NA,TGTGCCAGCAGTTTCAGGTCGGTGACGGAGCAGTTCTTC,CASSFRSVTEQFF
TRBJ1-3,15,TRBV7-8,NA,NA,TGTGCCAGCAGCTTAGTCAGGTCCCCGGCGAACACCATATATTTT,CASSLVRSPANTIYF
TRBJ1-2,15,TRBV24-1,NA,TRBD1,TGTGCCACCAGTTTTAGGACAGGGGGCAACTATGGCTACACCTTC,CATSFRTGGNYGYTF
TRBJ1-5,15,TRBV6-5,NA,TRBD1,TGTGCCAGCAGGAGGACAGGGTCAGGGAATCAGCCCCAGCATTTT,CASRRTGSGNQPQHF
TRBJ1-1,14,TRBV5-1,NA,NA,TGCGCCAGCAGCTTGGGTTCGGGAGGCACTGAAGCTTTCTTT,CASSLGSGGTEAFF
TRBJ1-5,13,TRBV30,NA,NA,TGTGCCTGGGGCTTAGGGGGGGTTCAGCCCCAGCATTTT,CAWGLGGVQPQHF
TRBJ2-2,15,TRBV6-4,NA,TRBD2,TGTGCCAGCAGTGACCTAAGCGGGAGTGCCGGGGAGCTGTTTTTT,CASSDLSGSAGELFF
TRBJ1-1,14,TRBV19,NA,NA,TGTGCCAGTAGTATAGAGGGACGGGACACTGAAGCTTTCTTT,CASSIEGRDTEAFF
TRBJ1-2,14,TRBV5-6,NA,NA,TGTGCCAGCAGTCTATCAGGCCCTAACTATGGCTACACCTTC,CASSLSGPNYGYTF
TRBJ2-3,14,TRBV6-6,NA,NA,TGTGCCAGCAGTTACGAACAGGGCCCAGATACGCAGTATTTT,CASSYEQGPDTQYF
TRBJ1-4,15,TRBV3-1/TRBV3-2,NA,NA,TGTGCCAGCAGCCGAATTGGGGCTGAAGGTGAAAAACTGTTTTTT,CASSRIGAEGEKLFF
TRBJ1-1,16,TRBV9,NA,TRBD1,TGTGCCAGCAGCGTCCGCGAGGGACAGATGAACACTGAAGCTTTCTTT,CASSVREGQMNTEAFF
TRBJ2-5,15,TRBV7-9,NA,TRBD2,TGTGCCAGCACCCCCCCCGGGGAGCGGGGAGAGACCCAGTACTTC,CASTPPGERGETQYF
TRBJ2-7,16,TRBV4-2,NA,NA,TGTGCCAGCAGAAAAAGCGGGGACACGGGCACCTACGAGCAGTACTTC,CASRKSGDTGTYEQYF
TRBJ2-5,23,TRBV3-1/TRBV3-2,NA,TRBD1,TGTGCCAGCAGCCAAGACCACACGATTACAGGGGGCGCTATTCCGGTTAGCCAAGAGACCCAGTACTTC,CASSQDHTITGGAIPVSQETQYF
TRBJ2-7,16,TRBV6-1,NA,NA,TGTGCCAGCAGTGAAGCGACGACGTATACCTCCTACGAGCAGTACTTC,CASSEATTYTSYEQYF
TRBJ2-1,16,TRBV10-2,NA,TRBD2,TGCGCCAGCAGTCTACGTGGGACTAGCGGCTACAATGAGCAGTTCTTC,CASSLRGTSGYNEQFF
TRBJ1-1,12,TRBV30,NA,NA,TGTGCCTGGGACCAGGGAAGCACTGAAGCTTTCTTT,CAWDQGSTEAFF
TRBJ2-1,15,TRBV7-9,NA,TRBD2,TGTGCCAGCAGCGCGTCTAGCGGGAGTTACAATGAGCAGTTCTTC,CASSASSGSYNEQFF
TRBJ1-1,17,TRBV18,NA,NA,TGTGCCAGCTCACCACGATCAGGTGGGGCAGGGGACACTGAAGCTTTCTTT,CASSPRSGGAGDTEAFF
TRBJ2-3,17,TRBV5-1,NA,NA,TGCGCCAGCAGCTTGGCCCCCTGGAGAGAAAGCACAGATACGCAGTATTTT,CASSLAPWRESTDTQYF
TRBJ1-5,13,TRBV2,NA,NA,TGTGCCAGCAGTGGTCTGGGGAATCAGCCCCAGCATTTT,CASSGLGNQPQHF
TRBJ2-5,16,TRBV9,once,TRBD2,TGTGCCAGCAGCCCCTGGGGTAGCGGGAGGGCTGAGACCCAGTACTTC,CASSPWGSGRAETQYF
TRBJ2-7,17,TRBV6-2/TRBV6-3,NA,TRBD1,TGTGCCAGCAGTTATGGTATGTCGGGGACAGGGTACTACGAGCAGTACTTC,CASSYGMSGTGYYEQYF
TRBJ1-2,13,TRBV5-4,NA,NA,TGTGCCAGCAGCTTCTCACAGGGCTATGGCTACACCTTC,CASSFSQGYGYTF
TRBJ2-7,13,TRBV3-1/TRBV3-2,NA,NA,TGTGCCAGCAGCCAGAGGGGTGCCTACGAGCAGTACTTC,CASSQRGAYEQYF
TRBJ1-5,14,TRBV6-5,NA,NA,TGTGCCACCGGGGGGAGGAGGGGCAATCAGCCCCAGCATTTT,CATGGRRGNQPQHF
TRBJ2-1,14,TRBV4-1,NA,TRBD2,TGCGCCAGCAGGTGGCGGGAGGCCTACAATGAGCAGTTCTTC,CASRWREAYNEQFF
TRBJ2-7,12,TRBV12-3/TRBV12-4,NA,NA,TGTGCCAGCAGTTTTGTAGTAAACGAGCAGTACTTC,CASSFVVNEQYF
TRBJ2-1,13,TRBV7-7,NA,NA,TGTGCCAGCAGCGCCATGGGGGACAATGAGCAGTTCTTC,CASSAMGDNEQFF
TRBJ2-7,13,TRBV5-5,NA,TRBD1,TGTGCCAGCAGCTCGGACAGGGGGTACGAGCAGTACTTC,CASSSDRGYEQYF
TRBJ1-2,13,TRBV15,NA,NA,TGTGCCACCAGCATACCGGGGGGTGACGGCTACACCTTC,CATSIPGGDGYTF